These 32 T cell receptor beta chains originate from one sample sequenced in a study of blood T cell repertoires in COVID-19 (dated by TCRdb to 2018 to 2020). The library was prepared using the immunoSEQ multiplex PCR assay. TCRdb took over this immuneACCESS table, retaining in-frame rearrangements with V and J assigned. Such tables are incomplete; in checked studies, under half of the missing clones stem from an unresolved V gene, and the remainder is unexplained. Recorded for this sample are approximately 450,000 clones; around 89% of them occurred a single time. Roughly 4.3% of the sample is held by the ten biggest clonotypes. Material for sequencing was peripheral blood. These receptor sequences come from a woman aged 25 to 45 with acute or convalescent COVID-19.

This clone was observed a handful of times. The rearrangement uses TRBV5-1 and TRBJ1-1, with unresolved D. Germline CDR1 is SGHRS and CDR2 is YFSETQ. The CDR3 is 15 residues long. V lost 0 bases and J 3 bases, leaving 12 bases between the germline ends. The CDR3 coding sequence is TGCGCCAGCAGCTTGGGGAAATTAGAGGACACTGAAGCTTTCTTT. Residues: CASSLGKLEDTEAFF.

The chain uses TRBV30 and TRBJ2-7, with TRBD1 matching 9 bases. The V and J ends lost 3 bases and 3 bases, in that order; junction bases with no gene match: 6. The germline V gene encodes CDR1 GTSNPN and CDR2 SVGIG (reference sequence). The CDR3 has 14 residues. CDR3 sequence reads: CAWRTGQGYYEQYF. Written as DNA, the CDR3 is TGTGCCTGGAGGACGGGACAGGGCTACTACGAGCAGTACTTC.

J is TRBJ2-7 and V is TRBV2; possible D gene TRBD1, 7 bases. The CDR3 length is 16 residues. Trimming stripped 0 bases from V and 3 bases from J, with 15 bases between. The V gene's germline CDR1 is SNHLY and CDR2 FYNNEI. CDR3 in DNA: TGTGCCAGCAGTGAAGCATTAGGTCAGGGGGGCTACGAGCAGTACTTC. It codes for CASSEALGQGGYEQYF.

The CDR3 here is CASSLLGALGSAFF. CDR3 nucleotides: TGTGCCAGCAGCCTACTGGGGGCCCTCGGATCGGCTTTCTTT. This sequence joins TRBV7-9 and TRBJ1-1, with TRBD1 as a possible D gene (6 bases). The CDR3 runs to 14 residues. Trimming shortened V by 5 bases and J by 11 bases, and 21 bases separated the two germline ends. Germline V gene sequence: CDR1 SEHNR, CDR2 FQNEAQ (reference sequence).

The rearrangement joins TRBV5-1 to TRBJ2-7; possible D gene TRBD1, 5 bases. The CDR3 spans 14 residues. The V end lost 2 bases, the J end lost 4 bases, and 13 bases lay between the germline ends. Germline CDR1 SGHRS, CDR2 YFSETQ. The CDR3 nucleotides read TGCGCCAGCAGCTTAGGTGCAGGGTTGTACGAGCAGTACTTC. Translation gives CASSLGAGLYEQYF.

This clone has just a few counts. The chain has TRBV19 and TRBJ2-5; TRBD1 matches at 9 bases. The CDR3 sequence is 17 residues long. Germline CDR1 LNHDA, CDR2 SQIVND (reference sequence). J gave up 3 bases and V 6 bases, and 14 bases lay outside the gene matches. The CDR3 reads CASSAFGRDRVEETQYF. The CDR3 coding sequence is TGTGCCAGTAGCGCCTTTGGCCGGGACAGGGTTGAAGAGACCCAGTACTTC.

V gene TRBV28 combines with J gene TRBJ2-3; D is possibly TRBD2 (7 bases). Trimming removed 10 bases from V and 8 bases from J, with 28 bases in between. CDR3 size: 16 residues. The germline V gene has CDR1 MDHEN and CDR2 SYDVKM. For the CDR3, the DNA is TGTGCCACTTCCCCGGAGGGAAGGGGGGGGGCGGGTACGCAGTATTTT. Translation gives CATSPEGRGGAGTQYF.

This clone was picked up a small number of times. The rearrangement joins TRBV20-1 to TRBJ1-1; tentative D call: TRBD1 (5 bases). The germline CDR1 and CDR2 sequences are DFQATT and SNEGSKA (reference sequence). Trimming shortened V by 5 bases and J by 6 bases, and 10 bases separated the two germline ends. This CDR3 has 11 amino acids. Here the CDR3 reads CSAYQGSEAFF. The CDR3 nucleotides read TGCAGTGCTTATCAGGGATCTGAAGCTTTCTTT.

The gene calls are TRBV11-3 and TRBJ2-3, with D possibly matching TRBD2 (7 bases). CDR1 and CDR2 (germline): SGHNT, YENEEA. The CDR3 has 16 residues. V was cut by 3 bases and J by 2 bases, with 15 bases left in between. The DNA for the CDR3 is TGTGCCAGCAGCTTGGGGAGGGGGGGAACCACAGATACGCAGTATTTT. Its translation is CASSLGRGGTTDTQYF.

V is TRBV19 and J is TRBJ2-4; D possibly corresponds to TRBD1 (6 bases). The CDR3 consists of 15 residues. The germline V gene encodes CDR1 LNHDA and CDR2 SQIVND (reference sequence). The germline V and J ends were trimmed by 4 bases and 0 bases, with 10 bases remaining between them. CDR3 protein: CASSTGHIAKNIQYF. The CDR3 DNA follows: TGTGCCAGTAGTACGGGACATATAGCCAAAAACATTCAGTACTTC.

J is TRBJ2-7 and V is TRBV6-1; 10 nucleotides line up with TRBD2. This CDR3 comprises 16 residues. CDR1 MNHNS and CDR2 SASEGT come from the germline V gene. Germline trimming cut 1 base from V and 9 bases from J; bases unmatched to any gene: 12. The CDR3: CASSEVAGGSTTRQYF. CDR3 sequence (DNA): TGTGCCAGCAGTGAAGTAGCGGGGGGCTCTACTACGAGGCAGTACTTC.

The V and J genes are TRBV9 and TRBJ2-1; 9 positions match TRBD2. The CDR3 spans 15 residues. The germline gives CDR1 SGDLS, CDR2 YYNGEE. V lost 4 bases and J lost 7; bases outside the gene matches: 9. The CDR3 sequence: CASSPGALAGNEQFF. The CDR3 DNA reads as TGTGCCAGCAGCCCGGGCGCGCTAGCGGGAAATGAGCAGTTCTTC.

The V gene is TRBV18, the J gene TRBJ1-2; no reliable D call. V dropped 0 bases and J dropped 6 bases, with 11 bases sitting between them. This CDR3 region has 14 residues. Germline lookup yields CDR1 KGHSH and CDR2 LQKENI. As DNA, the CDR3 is TGTGCCAGCTCACCACCGAACCTACGGGATGGCTACACCTTC. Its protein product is CASSPPNLRDGYTF.

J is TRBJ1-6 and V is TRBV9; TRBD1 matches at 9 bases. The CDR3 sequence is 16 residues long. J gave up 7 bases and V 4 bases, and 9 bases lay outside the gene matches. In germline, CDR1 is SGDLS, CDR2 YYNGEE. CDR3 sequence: CASSPGQGFPNSPLHF. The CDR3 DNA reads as TGTGCCAGCAGCCCGGGACAGGGTTTCCCCAATTCACCCCTCCACTTT.

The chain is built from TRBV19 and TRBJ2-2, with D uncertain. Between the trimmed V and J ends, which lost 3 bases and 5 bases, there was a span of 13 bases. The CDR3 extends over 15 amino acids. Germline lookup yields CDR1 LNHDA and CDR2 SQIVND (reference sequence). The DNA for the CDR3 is TGTGCCAGTAGTATGGGCATTATTGGAACCGGGGAGCTGTTTTTT. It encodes CASSMGIIGTGELFF.

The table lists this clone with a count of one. CDR3 sequence (DNA): TGTGCCAGTAGCTCGGACAGGGGAATGAGTGAGACCCAGTACTTC. Amino acid sequence: CASSSDRGMSETQYF. The J gene is TRBJ2-5, the V gene TRBV19, with 9 bases that match TRBD1. The CDR3 extends over 15 amino acids. The ends lost 6 bases at V and 5 bases at J; junction bases unmatched: 10. The germline V gene has CDR1 LNHDA and CDR2 SQIVND (reference sequence).

CDR3 region: CASSQGAGGGGYEQYF. DNA of the CDR3: TGTGCCAGCAGCCAAGGCGCGGGGGGCGGAGGCTACGAGCAGTACTTC. This rearrangement joins TRBV4-2 to TRBJ2-7, with 8 bases identical to TRBD2. The CDR3 loop spans 16 amino acids. The germline V gene encodes CDR1 LGHNA and CDR2 YNFKEQ. V was clipped by 1 base and J by 3 bases; unmatched bases: 8.

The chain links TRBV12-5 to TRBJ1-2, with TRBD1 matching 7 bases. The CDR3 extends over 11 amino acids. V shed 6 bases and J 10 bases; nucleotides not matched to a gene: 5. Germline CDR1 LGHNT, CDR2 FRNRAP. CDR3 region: CASGYDRDYTF. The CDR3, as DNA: TGTGCTAGTGGCTACGACAGGGACTACACCTTC.

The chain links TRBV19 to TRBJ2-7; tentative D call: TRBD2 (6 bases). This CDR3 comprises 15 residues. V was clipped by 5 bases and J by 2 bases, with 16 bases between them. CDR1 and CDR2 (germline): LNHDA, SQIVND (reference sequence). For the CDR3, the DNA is TGTGCCAGTAGTCCAAGTGGGGGGATTCCCTACGAGCAGTACTTC. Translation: CASSPSGGIPYEQYF.

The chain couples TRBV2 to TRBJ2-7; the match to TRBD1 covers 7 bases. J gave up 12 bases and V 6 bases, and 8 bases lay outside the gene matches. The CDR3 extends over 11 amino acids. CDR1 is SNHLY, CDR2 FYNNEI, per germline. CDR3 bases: TGTGCCAGCAGCGCTGACAGGGCCCCGTACTTC. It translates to CASSADRAPYF.

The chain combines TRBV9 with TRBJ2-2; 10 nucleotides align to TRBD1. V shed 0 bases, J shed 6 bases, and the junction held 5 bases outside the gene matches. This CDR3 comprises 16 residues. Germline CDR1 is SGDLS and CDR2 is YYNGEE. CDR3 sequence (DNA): TGTGCCAGCAGCGTAGCCAGGACAGGGGGTCCCGGGGAGCTGTTTTTT. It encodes CASSVARTGGPGELFF.

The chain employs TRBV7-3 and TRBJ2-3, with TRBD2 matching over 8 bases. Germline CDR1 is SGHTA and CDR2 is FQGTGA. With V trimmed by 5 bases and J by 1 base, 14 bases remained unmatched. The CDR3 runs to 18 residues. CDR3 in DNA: TGTGCCAGCAGCCAAAGAATCCTAATGCGGGGGGGCACAGATACGCAGTATTTT. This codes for CASSQRILMRGGTDTQYF.

This chain's CDR3 is CASSGGLAETDTQYF. CDR3 nucleotide sequence: TGTGCCAGTAGCGGGGGACTAGCGGAAACAGATACGCAGTATTTT. The chain employs TRBV19 and TRBJ2-3, with 11 bases fitting TRBD2. With V trimmed by 6 bases and J by 3 bases, 5 bases remained unmatched. The CDR3 runs to 15 residues. From germline, CDR1 is LNHDA and CDR2 SQIVND (reference sequence).

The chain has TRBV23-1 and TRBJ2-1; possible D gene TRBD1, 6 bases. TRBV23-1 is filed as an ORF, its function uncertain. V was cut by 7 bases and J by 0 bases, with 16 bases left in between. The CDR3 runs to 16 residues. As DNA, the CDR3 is TGCGCCAGCAACCCGCCCGGGGACACCTCCTACAATGAGCAGTTCTTC. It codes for CASNPPGDTSYNEQFF.

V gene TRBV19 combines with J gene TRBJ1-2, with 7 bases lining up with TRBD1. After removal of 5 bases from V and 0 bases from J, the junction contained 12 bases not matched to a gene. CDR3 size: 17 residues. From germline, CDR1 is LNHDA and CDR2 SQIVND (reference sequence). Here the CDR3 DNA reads TGTGCCAGTAGTTCCCGACAGGGCTCCTTCCCTAACTATGGCTACACCTTC. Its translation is CASSSRQGSFPNYGYTF.

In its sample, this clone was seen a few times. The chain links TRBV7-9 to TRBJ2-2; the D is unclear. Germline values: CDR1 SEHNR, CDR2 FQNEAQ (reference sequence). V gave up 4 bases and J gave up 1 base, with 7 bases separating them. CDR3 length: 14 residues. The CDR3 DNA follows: TGTGCCAGCAGCTCCAGACAGAACACCGGGGAGCTGTTTTTT. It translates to CASSSRQNTGELFF.

The CDR3 DNA sequence: TGTGCCACCTCCCTAGGGACTTCCTACAATGAGCAGTTCTTC. Encoded protein: CATSLGTSYNEQFF. The chain joins TRBV27 to TRBJ2-1, with TRBD2 as a possible D gene (6 bases). Trimming left V 10 bases short and J 1 base short, with 14 bases between. The germline V gene has CDR1 MNHEY and CDR2 SMNVEV (reference sequence). This CDR3 comprises 14 residues.

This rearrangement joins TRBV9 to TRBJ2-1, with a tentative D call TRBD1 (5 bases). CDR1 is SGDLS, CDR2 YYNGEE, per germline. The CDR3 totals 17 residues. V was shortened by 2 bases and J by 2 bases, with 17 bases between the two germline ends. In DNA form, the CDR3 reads TGTGCCAGCAGCGTCACCAACCGACAGTTCCCCTACAATGAGCAGTTCTTC. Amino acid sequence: CASSVTNRQFPYNEQFF.

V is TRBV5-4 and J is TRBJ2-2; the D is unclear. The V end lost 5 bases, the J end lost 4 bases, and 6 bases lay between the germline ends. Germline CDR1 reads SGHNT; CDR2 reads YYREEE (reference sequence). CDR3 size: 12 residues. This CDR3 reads CASSRSTGELFF. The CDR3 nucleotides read TGTGCCAGCAGTCGGAGCACCGGGGAGCTGTTTTTT.

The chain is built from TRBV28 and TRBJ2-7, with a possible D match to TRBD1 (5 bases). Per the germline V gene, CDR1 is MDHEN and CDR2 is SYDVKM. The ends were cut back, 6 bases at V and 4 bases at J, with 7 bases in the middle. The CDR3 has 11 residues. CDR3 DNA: TGTGCCAGCAGGGACAAATACGAGCAGTACTTC. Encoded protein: CASRDKYEQYF.

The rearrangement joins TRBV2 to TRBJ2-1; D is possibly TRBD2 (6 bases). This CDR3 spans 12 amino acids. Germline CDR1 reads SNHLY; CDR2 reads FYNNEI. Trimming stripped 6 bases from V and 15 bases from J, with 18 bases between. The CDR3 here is CASSPRDRRAFF. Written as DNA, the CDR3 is TGTGCCAGCAGCCCGCGGGATAGGCGGGCGTTCTTC.

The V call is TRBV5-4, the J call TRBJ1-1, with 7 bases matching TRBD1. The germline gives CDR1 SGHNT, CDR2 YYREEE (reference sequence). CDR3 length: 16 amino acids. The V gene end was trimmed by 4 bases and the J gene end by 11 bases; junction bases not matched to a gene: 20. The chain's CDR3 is CASSAGAGQHNLGAFF. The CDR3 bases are TGTGCCAGCAGCGCCGGTGCGGGACAGCATAACCTTGGTGCTTTCTTT.